This TCR beta chain was recorded in a study of T-cell reconstitution after alpha-beta-depleted transplantation in children. This clonotype was picked up many times. TCRbeta library construction was performed incorporating unique molecular identifiers. TCRdb passed the PCR reads through MiXCR, listing each CDR3 protein once. The sample includes a few hundred thousand distinct CDR3 sequences, approximately 9.7% of them seen just once. This CDR3 comprises 14 residues. Per the germline V gene, CDR1 is SGHRS and CDR2 is YFSETQ. V lost 4 bases and J lost 2, with 12 bases in between. V is TRBV5-1 and J is TRBJ1-2; D not resolved. This receptor was taken from a human donor who donated a stem cell graft to a child with SCID. The sequencing used PBMCs from the stem cell graft donor, collected from the stem cell graft. Here the CDR3 reads CASSKIEGNYGYTF. CDR3 sequence (DNA): TGCGCCAGCAGCAAAATCGAGGGAAACTATGGCTACACCTTC. Combining the CDR3 with reference TRBV5-1 and TRBJ1-2 gives the whole variable domain KAGVTQTPRYLIKTRGQQVTLSCSPISGHRSVSWYQQTPGQGLQFLFEYFSETQRNKGNFPGRFSGRQFSNSRSEMNVSTLELGDSALYLCASSKIEGNYGYTFGSGTRLTVV.